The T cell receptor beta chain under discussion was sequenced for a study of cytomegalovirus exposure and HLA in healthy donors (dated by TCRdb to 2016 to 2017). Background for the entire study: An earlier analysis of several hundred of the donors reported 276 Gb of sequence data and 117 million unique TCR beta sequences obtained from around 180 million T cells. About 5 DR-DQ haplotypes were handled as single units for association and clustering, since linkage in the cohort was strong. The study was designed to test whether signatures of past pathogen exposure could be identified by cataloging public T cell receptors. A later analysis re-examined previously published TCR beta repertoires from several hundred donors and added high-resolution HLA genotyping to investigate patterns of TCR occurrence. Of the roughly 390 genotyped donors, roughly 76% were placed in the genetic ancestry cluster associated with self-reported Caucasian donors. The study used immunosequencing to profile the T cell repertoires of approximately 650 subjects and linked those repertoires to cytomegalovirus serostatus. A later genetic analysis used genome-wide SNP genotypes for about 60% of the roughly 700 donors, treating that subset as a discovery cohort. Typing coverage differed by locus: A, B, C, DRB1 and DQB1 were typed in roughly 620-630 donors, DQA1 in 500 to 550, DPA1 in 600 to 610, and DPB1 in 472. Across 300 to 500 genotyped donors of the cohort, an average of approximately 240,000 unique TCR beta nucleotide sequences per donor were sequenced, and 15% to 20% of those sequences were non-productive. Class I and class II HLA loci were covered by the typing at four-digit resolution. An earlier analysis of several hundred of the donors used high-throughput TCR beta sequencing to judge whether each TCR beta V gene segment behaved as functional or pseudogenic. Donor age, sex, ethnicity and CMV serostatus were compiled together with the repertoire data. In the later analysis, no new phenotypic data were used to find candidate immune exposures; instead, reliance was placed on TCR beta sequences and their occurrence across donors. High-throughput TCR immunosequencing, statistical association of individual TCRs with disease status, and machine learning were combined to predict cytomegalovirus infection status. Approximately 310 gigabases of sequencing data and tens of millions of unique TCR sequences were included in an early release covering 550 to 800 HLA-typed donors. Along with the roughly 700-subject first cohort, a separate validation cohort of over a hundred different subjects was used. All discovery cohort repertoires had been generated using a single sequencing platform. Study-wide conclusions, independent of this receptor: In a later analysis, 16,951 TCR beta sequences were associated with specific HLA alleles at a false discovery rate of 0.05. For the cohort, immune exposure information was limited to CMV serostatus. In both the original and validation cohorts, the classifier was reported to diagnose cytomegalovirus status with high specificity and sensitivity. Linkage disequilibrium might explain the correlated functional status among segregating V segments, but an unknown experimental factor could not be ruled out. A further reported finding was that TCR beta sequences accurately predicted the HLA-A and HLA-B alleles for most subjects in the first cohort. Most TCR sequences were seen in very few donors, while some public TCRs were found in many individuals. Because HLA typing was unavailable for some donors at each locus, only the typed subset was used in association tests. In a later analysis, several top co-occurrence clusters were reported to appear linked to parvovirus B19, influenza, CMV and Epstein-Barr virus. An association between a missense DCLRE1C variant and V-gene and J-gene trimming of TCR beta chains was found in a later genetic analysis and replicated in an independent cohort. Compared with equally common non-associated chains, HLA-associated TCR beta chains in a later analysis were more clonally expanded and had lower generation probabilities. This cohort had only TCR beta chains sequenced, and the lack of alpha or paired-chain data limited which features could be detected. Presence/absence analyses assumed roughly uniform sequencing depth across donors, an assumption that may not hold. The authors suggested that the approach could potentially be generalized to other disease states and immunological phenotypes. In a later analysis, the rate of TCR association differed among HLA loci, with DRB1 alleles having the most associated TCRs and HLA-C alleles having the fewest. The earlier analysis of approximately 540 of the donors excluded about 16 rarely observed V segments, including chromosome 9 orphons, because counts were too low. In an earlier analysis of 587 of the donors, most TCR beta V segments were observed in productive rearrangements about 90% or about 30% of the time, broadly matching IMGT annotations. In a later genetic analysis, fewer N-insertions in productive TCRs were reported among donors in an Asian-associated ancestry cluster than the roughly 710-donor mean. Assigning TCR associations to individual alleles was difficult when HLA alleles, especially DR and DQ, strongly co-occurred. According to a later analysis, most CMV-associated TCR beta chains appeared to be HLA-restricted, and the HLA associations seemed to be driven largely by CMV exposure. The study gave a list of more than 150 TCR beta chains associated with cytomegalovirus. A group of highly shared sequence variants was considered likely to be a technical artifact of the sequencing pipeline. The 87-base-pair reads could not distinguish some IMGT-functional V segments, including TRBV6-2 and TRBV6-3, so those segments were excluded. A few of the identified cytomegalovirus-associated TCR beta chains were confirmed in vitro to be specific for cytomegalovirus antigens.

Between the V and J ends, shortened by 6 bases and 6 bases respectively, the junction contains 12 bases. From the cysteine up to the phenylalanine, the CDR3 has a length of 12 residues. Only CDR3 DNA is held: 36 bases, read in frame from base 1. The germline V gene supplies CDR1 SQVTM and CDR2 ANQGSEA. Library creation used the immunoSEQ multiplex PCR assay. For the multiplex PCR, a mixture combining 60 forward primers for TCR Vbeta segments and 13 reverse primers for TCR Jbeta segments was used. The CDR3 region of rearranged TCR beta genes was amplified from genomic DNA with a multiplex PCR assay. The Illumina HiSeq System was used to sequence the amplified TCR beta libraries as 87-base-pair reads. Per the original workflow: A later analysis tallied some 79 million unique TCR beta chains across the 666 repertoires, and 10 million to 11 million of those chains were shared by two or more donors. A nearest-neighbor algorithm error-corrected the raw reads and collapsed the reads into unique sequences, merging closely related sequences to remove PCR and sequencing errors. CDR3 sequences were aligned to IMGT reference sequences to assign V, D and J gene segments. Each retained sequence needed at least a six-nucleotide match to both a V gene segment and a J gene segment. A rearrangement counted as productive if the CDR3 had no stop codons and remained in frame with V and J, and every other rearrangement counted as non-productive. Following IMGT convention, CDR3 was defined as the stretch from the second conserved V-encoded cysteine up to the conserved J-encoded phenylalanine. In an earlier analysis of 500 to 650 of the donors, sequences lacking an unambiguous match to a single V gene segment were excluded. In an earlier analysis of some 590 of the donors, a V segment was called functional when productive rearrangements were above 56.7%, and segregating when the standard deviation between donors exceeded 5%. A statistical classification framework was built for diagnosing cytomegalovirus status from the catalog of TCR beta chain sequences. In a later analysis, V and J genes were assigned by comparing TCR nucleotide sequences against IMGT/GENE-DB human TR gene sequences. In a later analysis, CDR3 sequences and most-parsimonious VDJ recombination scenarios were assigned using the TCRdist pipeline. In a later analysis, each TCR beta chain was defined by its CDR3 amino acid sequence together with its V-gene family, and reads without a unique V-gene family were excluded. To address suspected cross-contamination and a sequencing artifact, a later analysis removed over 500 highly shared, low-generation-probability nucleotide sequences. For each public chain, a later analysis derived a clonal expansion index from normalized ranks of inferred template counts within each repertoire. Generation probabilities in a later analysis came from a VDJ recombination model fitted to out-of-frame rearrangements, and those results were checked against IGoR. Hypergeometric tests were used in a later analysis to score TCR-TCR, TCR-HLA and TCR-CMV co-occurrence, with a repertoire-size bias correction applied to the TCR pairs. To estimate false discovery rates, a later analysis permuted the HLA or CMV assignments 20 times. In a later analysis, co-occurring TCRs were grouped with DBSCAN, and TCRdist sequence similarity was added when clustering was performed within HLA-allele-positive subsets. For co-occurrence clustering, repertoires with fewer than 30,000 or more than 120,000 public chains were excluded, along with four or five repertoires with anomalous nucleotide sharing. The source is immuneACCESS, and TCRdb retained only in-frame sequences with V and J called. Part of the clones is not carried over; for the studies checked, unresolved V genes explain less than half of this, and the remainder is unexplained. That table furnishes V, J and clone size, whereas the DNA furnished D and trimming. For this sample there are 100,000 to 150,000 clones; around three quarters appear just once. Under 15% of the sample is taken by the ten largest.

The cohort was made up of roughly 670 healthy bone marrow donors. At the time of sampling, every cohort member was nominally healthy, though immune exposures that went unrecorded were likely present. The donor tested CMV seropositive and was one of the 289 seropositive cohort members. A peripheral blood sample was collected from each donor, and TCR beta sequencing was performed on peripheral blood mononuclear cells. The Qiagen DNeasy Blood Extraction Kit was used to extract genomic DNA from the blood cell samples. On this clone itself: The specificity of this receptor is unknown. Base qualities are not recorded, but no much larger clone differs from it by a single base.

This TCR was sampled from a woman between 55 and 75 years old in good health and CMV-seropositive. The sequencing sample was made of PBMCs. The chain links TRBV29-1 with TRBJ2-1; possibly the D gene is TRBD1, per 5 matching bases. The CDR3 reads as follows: CSVGRRGNEQFF. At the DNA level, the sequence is TGCAGCGTGGGTCGAAGGGGCAATGAGCAGTTCTTC.